The TCR beta chain described here comes from a study of T cell responses to AZD1222 COVID-19 vaccine (dated by TCRdb to the early 2020s). In the study overall: TCR sequencing covered roughly 230 trial participants: 207 given two doses of AZD1222 and 26 given two doses of MenACWY control vaccine. Trial participants were enrolled by age into subgroups of 18-55, 56-69 and 70-plus years, and roughly 150, 30 and 60 TCR-sequenced participants, respectively, were included in these subgroups.

The CDR3 regions of human TCRbeta chains were analyzed by immunosequencing. The study's processing was this. Repertoire TCRs were matched against a reference library of SARS-CoV-2-specific TCRs generated with the MIRA antigen-specificity platform. Breadth was defined as the fraction of unique TCRs that were SARS-CoV-2-associated. Depth was defined as the fraction of total T cells that were SARS-CoV-2-associated. Using the MIRA data, each spike-specific TCR was mapped to the spike region that the TCR reacts to and placed in a CD4 or CD8 class. Log10-transformed breadth and depth values were compared by one-way ANOVA with Sidak's multiple comparisons tests. Imported from immuneACCESS, the table was reduced by TCRdb to in-frame sequences with V and J called. These copies leave out some clones; in studies compared against another copy, an unresolved V gene accounts for under half, and the cause of the remainder is not known. The D gene and trimming were derived from the DNA, and the V and J assignments and clone size from that table. A total of 120,000 to 150,000 clones appear in this sample, about 89% of them only once. Clones ranked in the top ten supply about 7.5% of the sample.

Read against the paper, the sample's time point label means: about 28 days (+/-7) after the second vaccine dose. Interpreted using the paper, the treatment or condition label stands for: meningococcal conjugate vaccine given as trial control. Samples from vaccinated people were obtained from the UK trials COV001 and COV002, which included a single-blind randomized controlled phase 2/3 trial of AZD1222 (ChAdOx1 nCoV-19) in healthy adults. Trial participant PBMC samples were collected at day 0 and day 28 after the second dose for TCRbeta chain sequencing. As for this clone: Its cognate antigen has yet to be identified. Qualities for individual bases were not recorded, and no much larger clone is one base off.

The V and J ends are trimmed by 3 bases and 4 bases, leaving 10 bases between them. The germline V gene supplies CDR1 SGDLS and CDR2 YYNGEE. From the cysteine through the phenylalanine, the CDR3 covers 13 amino acids. Just CDR3 DNA is preserved here, 39 bases in frame from base 1. The research as a whole found: In the small 56-69-year group, the increase in depth fell short of significance, most likely because of low power. After two AZD1222 doses, both the breadth and the depth of spike-specific TCRs were significantly higher than at day 0 and than in MenACWY recipients. Conclusions about previously exposed vaccinees are limited because only six or seven AZD1222 recipients were SARS-CoV-2 seropositive at baseline. No day 14 peak-response samples were available, so repertoires were characterized only after the peak T cell response. Nearly half of unique spike-specific TCRs reportedly recognized epitopes outside regions mutated in the B.1.351 and B.1.1.7 variants. The vaccine-associated CD4 TCRs covered the entire spike protein, and the dominant responses fell in regions 160-218 and 743-854. Most participants were white British and females outnumbered males, and the authors suggested that clonal diversity may have been underestimated.

The sequence is built from TRBV9 and TRBJ1-1; 6 matching bases give a weak D call of TRBD1. The sequencing used peripheral blood, collected 28 days after the second dose of the MenACWY control vaccine. This TCR derives from an adult who received the MenACWY meningococcal vaccine as a control. The bases read TGTGCCAGCAGCGAGGGGGGGCGCACTGAAGCTTTCTTT. This yields the protein CASSEGGRTEAFF.